This T cell receptor beta chain was identified during a study of blood T cells in healthy people across ages. Germline assignment: CDR1 SGDLS and CDR2 YYNGEE. The J segment lost 2 bases and the V segment lost 3 bases, leaving 6 bases of the junction unmatched. The CDR3 length is 15 residues. Next came a second PCR, run for about 7 to 12 cycles, which used a sample-barcoded 5' primer along with a J-beta primer mix. Via MiXCR, TCRdb re-called the 5' RACE reads, giving one row per CDR3 protein. The sample includes roughly 1.5 million distinct CDR3 sequences, about 42% of them seen just once. This clonotype was found a few times.

The rearrangement joins TRBV9 to TRBJ2-5, with TRBD1 identical over 8 bases. Sequencing was done on a sample of blood. The sequence was collected from a woman younger than 30 in good health. The DNA of the CDR3 is TGTGCCAGCAGCGCCCAGACAGGGGCACAAGAGACCCAGTACTTC. Translating gives CASSAQTGAQETQYF.